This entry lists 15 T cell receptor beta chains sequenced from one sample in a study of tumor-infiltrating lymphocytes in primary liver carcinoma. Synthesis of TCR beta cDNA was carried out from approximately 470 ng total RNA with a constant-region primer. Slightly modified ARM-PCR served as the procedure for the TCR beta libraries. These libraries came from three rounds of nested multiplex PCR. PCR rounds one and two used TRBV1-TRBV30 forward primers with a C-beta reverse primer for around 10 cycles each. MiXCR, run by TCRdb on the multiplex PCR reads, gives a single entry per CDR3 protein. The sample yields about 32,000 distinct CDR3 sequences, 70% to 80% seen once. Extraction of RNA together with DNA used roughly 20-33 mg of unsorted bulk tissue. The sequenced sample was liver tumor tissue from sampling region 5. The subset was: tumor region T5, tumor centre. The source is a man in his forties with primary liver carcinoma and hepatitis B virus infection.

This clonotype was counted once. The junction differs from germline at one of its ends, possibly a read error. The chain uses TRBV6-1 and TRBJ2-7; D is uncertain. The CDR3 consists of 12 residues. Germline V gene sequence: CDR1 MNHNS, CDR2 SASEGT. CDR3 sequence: CASSDAPYEQYF. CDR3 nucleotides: TGTGCCAGCAGTGACGCTCCCTACGAGCAATACTTC.

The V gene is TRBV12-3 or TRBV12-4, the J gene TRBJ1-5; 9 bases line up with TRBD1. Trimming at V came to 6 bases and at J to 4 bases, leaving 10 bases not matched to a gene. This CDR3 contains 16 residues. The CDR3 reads CASRSQEGQGNQPQHF. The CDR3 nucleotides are TGTGCCAGCAGGTCCCAAGAGGGACAGGGAAATCAGCCCCAGCATTTT.

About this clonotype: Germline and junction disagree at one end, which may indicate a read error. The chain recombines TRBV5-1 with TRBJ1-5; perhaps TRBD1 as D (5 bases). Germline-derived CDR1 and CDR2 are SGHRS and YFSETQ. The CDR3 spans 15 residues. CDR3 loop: CVSSLGDGSNQPHHF. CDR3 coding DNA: TGCGTCAGCAGCTTAGGGGACGGTAGCAATCAGCCCCATCATTTT. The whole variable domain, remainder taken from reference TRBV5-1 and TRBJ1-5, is KAGVTQTPRYLIKTRGQQVTLSCSPISGHRSVSWYQQTPGQGLQFLFEYFSETQRNKGNFPGRFSGRQFSNSRSEMNVSTLELGDSALYLCVSSLGDGSNQPHHFGDGTRLSIL.

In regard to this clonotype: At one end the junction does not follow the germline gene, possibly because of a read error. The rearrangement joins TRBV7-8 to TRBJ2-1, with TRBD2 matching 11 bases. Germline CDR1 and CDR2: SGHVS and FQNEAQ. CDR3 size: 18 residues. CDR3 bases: TGTGCCAGTAGCTCCTTGGGAGGTAGCGGGAGGGTCTACAATGAGCAGTTCTTC. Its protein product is CASSSLGGSGRVYNEQFF.

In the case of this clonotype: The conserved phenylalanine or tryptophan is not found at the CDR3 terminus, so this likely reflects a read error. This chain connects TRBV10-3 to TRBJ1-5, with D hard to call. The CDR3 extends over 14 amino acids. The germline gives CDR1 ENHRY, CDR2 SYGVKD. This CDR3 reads CAISECEGDQSQHY. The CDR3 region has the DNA TGTGCCATCAGTGAGTGTGAGGGCGATCAGTCCCAGCATTAT.

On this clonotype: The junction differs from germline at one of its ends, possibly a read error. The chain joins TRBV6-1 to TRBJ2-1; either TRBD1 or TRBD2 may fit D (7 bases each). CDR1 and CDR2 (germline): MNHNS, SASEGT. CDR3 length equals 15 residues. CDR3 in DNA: TGTGTCAGCAGGGGGACTAACGGCTCCTACAATGAGCAGTTCTTC. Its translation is CVSRGTNGSYNEQFF.

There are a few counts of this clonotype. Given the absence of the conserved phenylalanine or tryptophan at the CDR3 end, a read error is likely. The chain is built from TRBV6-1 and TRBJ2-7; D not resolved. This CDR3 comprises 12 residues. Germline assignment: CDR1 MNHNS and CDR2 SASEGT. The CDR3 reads CASRQITYGQYS. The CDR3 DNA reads TGTGCCAGCAGACAAATAACCTACGGGCAGTACTCC.

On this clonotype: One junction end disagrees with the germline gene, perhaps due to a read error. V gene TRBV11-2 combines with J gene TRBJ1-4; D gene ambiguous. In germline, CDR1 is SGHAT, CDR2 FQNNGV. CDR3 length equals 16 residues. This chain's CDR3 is CASSKTPGVTIENLFF. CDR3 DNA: TGTGCCAGCAGCAAGACTCCAGGAGTAACAATTGAAAACCTGTTTTTT.

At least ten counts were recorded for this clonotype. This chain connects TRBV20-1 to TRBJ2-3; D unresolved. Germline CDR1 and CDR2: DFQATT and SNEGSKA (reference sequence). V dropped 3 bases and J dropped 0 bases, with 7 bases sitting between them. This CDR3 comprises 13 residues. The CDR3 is CSASFRSTDTQYF. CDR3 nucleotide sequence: TGCAGTGCTAGTTTTAGGAGCACAGATACGCAGTATTTT.

CDR3 protein: CSAAPSHGDSGNTIYF. CDR3 DNA: TGCAGTGCTGCACCTTCGCACGGGGACTCTGGAAACACCATATATTTT. This chain links TRBV20-1 with TRBJ1-3, with unresolved D. Trimming stripped 5 bases from V and 0 bases from J, with 17 bases between. Germline values: CDR1 DFQATT, CDR2 SNEGSKA (reference sequence). The CDR3 length is 16 residues.

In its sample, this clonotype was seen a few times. The CDR3 nucleotides read TGTGCCAGCAGCGGCCGGGGGGCGGACAGTGAAGAGACCCAGTACTTC. Its translation is CASSGRGADSEETQYF. This chain links TRBV7-9 with TRBJ2-5, with D tentatively TRBD2 (7 bases). CDR1 is SEHNR, CDR2 FQNEAQ, per germline (reference sequence). The V end lost 5 bases, the J end lost 3 bases, and 19 bases lay between the germline ends. The CDR3 is 16 amino acids. Full variable domain (rest looked up from reference TRBV7-9 and TRBJ2-5): DTGVSQNPRHKITKRGQNVTFRCDPISEHNRLYWYRQTLGQGPEFLTYFQNEAQLEKSRLLSDRFSAERPKGSFSTLEIQRTEQGDSAMYLCASSGRGADSEETQYFGPGTRLLVL.

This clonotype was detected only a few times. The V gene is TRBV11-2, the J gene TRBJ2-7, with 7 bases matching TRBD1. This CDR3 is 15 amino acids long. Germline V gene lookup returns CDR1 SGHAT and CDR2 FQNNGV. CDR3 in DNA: TGTGCTAATAGCCTAAATCCGGGACAGTCCTACGAGCAGTACTTC. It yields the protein CANSLNPGQSYEQYF.

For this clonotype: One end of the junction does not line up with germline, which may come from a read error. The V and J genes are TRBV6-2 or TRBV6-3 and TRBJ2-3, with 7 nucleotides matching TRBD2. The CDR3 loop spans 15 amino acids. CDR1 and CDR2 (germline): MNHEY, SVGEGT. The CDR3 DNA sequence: TGTGCCAGCAGCTACTCGGCTAGCGGAGGGAGTACGCAGTATTTT. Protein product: CASSYSASGGSTQYF.

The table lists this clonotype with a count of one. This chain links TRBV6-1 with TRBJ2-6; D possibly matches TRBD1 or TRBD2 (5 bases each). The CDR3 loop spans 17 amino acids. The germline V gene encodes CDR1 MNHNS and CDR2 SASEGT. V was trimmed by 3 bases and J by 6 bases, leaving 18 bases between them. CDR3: CASSEGPALGVANVLTF. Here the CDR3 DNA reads TGTGCCAGCAGTGAGGGACCGGCCTTGGGCGTGGCCAACGTCCTGACTTTC.

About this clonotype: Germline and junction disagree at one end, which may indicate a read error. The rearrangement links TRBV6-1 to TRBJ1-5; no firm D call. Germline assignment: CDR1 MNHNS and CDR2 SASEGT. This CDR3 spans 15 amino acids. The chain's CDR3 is CASSEISYSNQPHHF. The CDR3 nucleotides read TGTGCCAGCAGTGAAATCTCCTACAGCAATCAGCCCCATCATTTC.